Below, 19 T cell receptor beta chains from the same sample are listed, as sequenced in a study of T cells after yellow fever vaccination. TCRdb ran MiXCR on the 5' RACE reads and lists one entry per CDR3 protein. The profile shows approximately 70,000 distinct CDR3 sequences, around 7.9% of them singletons. This material consisted of CD8+ T cells sorted from PBMCs, taken around 10 days after the first yellow fever vaccination. These receptors all stem from a man aged 18-30 years who received the YFV17D yellow fever vaccine.

This clonotype has at least ten counts. The chain couples TRBV6-5 to TRBJ2-1, with TRBD2 matching 8 bases. Germline CDR1 and CDR2: MNHEY and SVGAGI. CDR3 length equals 14 residues. V lost 4 bases, J lost 10 bases, and 9 bases stayed unmatched. CDR3 in amino acids: CASSWAGGSSEQFF. The CDR3 region has the DNA TGTGCCAGCAGTTGGGCGGGGGGATCTTCAGAGCAGTTCTTC.

This chain joins TRBV4-1 and TRBJ1-1; D is undetermined. The CDR3 has 13 residues. CDR1 and CDR2 from the germline V gene are MGHRA and YSYEKL. Between the trimmed V and J ends, which lost 3 bases and 1 base, there was a span of 6 bases. The CDR3 nucleotides read TGCGCCAGCAGCCAGAGGGAGAACACTGAAGCTTTCTTT. It codes for CASSQRENTEAFF.

There are many counts of this clonotype. The rearrangement links TRBV20-1 to TRBJ2-3; 7 bases agree with TRBD1. The CDR3 runs to 16 residues. The germline gives CDR1 DFQATT, CDR2 SNEGSKA (reference sequence). Trimming cost V 5 bases and J 1 base; bases outside gene matches: 12. CDR3 amino acids: CSAPSRQGWGTDTQYF. CDR3 nucleotides: TGCAGTGCTCCCTCGAGACAGGGCTGGGGCACAGATACGCAGTATTTT.

This clonotype was counted many times. V gene TRBV29-1 combines with J gene TRBJ2-1, with D perhaps TRBD2 (5 bases). This CDR3 comprises 13 residues. Germline V gene data show CDR1 as SQVTM and CDR2 as ANQGSEA. With 6 bases removed from V and 3 bases from J, the gap between germline ends came to 12 bases. This CDR3 reads CSVARALYNEQFF. CDR3 bases: TGCAGCGTGGCGCGGGCCCTCTACAATGAGCAGTTCTTC.

For the CDR3, the DNA is TGTGCCAGCAGTTTCGGATCTAACTATGGCTACACCTTC. Its protein is CASSFGSNYGYTF. V gene TRBV12-3 or TRBV12-4 combines with J gene TRBJ1-2; D is undetermined. There are 13 residues in the CDR3. V lost 3 bases, J lost 0 bases, and 5 bases lay in between.

The table lists this clonotype with a few counts. This chain joins TRBV4-2 and TRBJ2-1, with D possibly TRBD1 on 6 matching bases. Per the germline V gene, CDR1 is LGHNA and CDR2 is YNFKEQ. The CDR3 is 15 residues long. V lost 5 bases, J lost 5 bases, and 16 bases lay in between. The CDR3: CASSDPGQPNNEQFF. CDR3 nucleotides: TGTGCCAGCAGCGATCCGGGACAACCCAACAATGAGCAGTTCTTC.

This clonotype has just a few counts. The gene calls are TRBV7-6 and TRBJ2-5, with 14 bases aligning to TRBD2. This CDR3 is 16 amino acids long. Losses at the gene ends were 0 bases for V and 5 bases for J; bases not matched to a gene: 2. Germline V gene sequence: CDR1 SGHVS, CDR2 FNYEAQ. CDR3 nucleotides: TGTGCCAGCAGCTTAGCGGGACTAGCGGGGGAGGAGACCCAGTACTTC. It translates to CASSLAGLAGEETQYF.

The chain recombines TRBV28 with TRBJ2-3; D uncertain. This CDR3 region has 16 residues. Germline values: CDR1 MDHEN, CDR2 SYDVKM. Trimming took off 5 bases at V and 0 bases at J, with 15 bases between the two ends. CDR3 DNA: TGTGCCAGCAGTCCCCGACGGAGAACTAGCACAGATACGCAGTATTTT. It yields the protein CASSPRRRTSTDTQYF.

This clonotype was observed many times. The chain employs TRBV20-1 and TRBJ2-1; perhaps TRBD2 as D (5 bases). Germline V gene data show CDR1 as DFQATT and CDR2 as SNEGSKA (reference sequence). The V end lost 3 bases, the J end lost 2 bases, and 14 bases lay between the germline ends. This CDR3 is built from 15 residues. The DNA of the CDR3 is TGCAGTGCTAGGCCGGGGTTCATCCCCTACAATGAGCAGTTCTTC. It is translated as CSARPGFIPYNEQFF.

This clonotype appeared a few times. The chain links TRBV6-2 or TRBV6-3 to TRBJ2-1; D is ambiguous. Trimming removed 2 bases from V and 0 bases from J, with 8 bases in between. The germline CDR1 and CDR2 sequences are MNHEY and SVGEGT. This CDR3 comprises 15 residues. In DNA, the CDR3 is TGTGCCAGCAGTTACGGGCCCAGCTCCTACAATGAGCAGTTCTTC. Translating gives CASSYGPSSYNEQFF.

This clonotype was picked up many times. The CDR3, as DNA: TGTGCCAGCAGTGAGGGGACAGTCTACGAGCAGTACTTC. Translation gives CASSEGTVYEQYF. V gene TRBV2 combines with J gene TRBJ2-7, with TRBD1 matching 7 bases. This CDR3 is 13 amino acids long. Germline V gene data show CDR1 as SNHLY and CDR2 as FYNNEI. J lost 3 bases, V lost 3 bases, and 2 bases had no gene match.

In its sample, this clonotype was seen many times. The chain has TRBV4-1 and TRBJ2-3; D may be TRBD2 (7 bases). Germline assignment: CDR1 MGHRA and CDR2 YSYEKL. There are 19 residues in the CDR3. V lost 0 bases, J lost 2 bases, and 21 bases lay in between. The CDR3 bases are TGCGCCAGCAGCCAAGAGGGGGGGCGGCAGCTAGCGGACACAGATACGCAGTATTTT. This translates into CASSQEGGRQLADTDTQYF.

This clonotype was seen a handful of times. The J gene is TRBJ2-5, the V gene TRBV9; D perhaps matches TRBD2 (6 bases). The CDR3 spans 14 residues. Germline V lookup: CDR1 SGDLS, CDR2 YYNGEE. The germline V and J ends were trimmed by 2 bases and 5 bases, with 13 bases remaining between them. The CDR3 reads CASSVLGGEETQYF. The CDR3 DNA follows: TGTGCCAGCAGCGTCCTCGGAGGGGAGGAGACCCAGTACTTC.

About this clonotype itself: A much larger clone sits a single nucleotide away, making a read error possible. In nucleotides, the CDR3 is TGTGCCAGCAGCTTAGCGGGGCATAATGAGCAGTTCTTC. Amino acid sequence: CASSLAGHNEQFF. The gene calls are TRBV7-8 and TRBJ2-1, with D perhaps matching TRBD1 (5 bases). The CDR3 contains 13 residues. The V end lost 0 bases, the J end lost 7 bases, and 7 bases lay between the germline ends. The germline V gene has CDR1 SGHVS and CDR2 FQNEAQ.

The chain carries TRBV20-1 and TRBJ2-3; 8 bases line up with TRBD2. Germline assignment: CDR1 DFQATT and CDR2 SNEGSKA (reference sequence). Unmatched junction bases numbered 13, after V lost 0 bases and J lost 2 bases. The length of the CDR3 is 18 residues. The DNA of the CDR3 is TGCAGTGCTAGAGATTGGACGGGGGGGGTTCCAAACACAGATACGCAGTATTTT. Translating gives CSARDWTGGVPNTDTQYF.

This clonotype was picked up many times. This rearrangement joins TRBV4-1 to TRBJ1-2; D gene ambiguous. V shed 4 bases and J shed 7 bases, with 16 bases lying between them. In germline, CDR1 is MGHRA, CDR2 YSYEKL. This CDR3 is 14 amino acids long. The CDR3 region is CASSPRLGDPGYTF. DNA for the CDR3: TGCGCCAGCAGCCCAAGGCTCGGGGATCCTGGCTACACCTTC.

This clonotype was recorded many times. The rearrangement uses TRBV7-8 and TRBJ2-1; 9 positions agree with TRBD1. The V and J ends lost 1 base and 3 bases, in that order; junction bases with no gene match: 4. The CDR3 has 16 amino acids. Germline CDR1 SGHVS, CDR2 FQNEAQ. The CDR3 nucleotides are TGTGCCAGCAGCTTAGTTCCGGGACAGGGCTACAATGAGCAGTTCTTC. Translated, it gives CASSLVPGQGYNEQFF.

This clonotype was observed at least ten times. This rearrangement joins TRBV29-1 to TRBJ2-1; TRBD1 aligns across 8 bases. J was trimmed by 5 bases and V by 6 bases; bases with no gene match: 12. The CDR3 consists of 15 residues. Per the germline V gene, CDR1 is SQVTM and CDR2 is ANQGSEA. DNA for the CDR3: TGCAGCGTCACGAGACAGGGGACCCTCCACAATGAGCAGTTCTTC. This encodes CSVTRQGTLHNEQFF.

This clonotype was seen ten or more times. The chain couples TRBV27 to TRBJ2-1, with TRBD2 matching over 12 bases. The CDR3 runs 15 residues. V was clipped by 5 bases and J by 8 bases; unmatched bases: 7. Germline V gene data show CDR1 as MNHEY and CDR2 as SMNVEV (reference sequence). CDR3 protein: CASSILAGGKDEQFF. CDR3 coding DNA: TGTGCCAGCAGTATACTAGCGGGGGGTAAAGATGAGCAGTTCTTC.